The entry below describes one T cell receptor beta chain. The entry originates in a study of T cell changes during pregnancy in multiple sclerosis. Produced via immunoSEQ multiplex PCR; TCRdb's table is partial and in-frame only. The profile shows 45,000 to 65,000 clones, 85% to 95% of them singletons. CDR1 and CDR2 (germline): SGHVS, FNYEAQ. This CDR3 is 21 amino acids long. Trimming took 1 base from V and 4 from J; bases not matched to a gene: 22. The sequencing here drew on CD4+ T cells from peripheral blood mononuclear cells, taken in the second trimester of pregnancy. The V and J genes are TRBV7-6 and TRBJ1-2; 9 bases match TRBD1. The receptor was derived from a female donor with multiple sclerosis, enrolled in a pregnancy study. The chain's CDR3 is CASSLESPPSRPGQGGYGYTF. The CDR3 bases are TGTGCCAGCAGCTTAGAATCACCCCCCTCCCGCCCGGGACAGGGTGGCTATGGCTACACCTTC.